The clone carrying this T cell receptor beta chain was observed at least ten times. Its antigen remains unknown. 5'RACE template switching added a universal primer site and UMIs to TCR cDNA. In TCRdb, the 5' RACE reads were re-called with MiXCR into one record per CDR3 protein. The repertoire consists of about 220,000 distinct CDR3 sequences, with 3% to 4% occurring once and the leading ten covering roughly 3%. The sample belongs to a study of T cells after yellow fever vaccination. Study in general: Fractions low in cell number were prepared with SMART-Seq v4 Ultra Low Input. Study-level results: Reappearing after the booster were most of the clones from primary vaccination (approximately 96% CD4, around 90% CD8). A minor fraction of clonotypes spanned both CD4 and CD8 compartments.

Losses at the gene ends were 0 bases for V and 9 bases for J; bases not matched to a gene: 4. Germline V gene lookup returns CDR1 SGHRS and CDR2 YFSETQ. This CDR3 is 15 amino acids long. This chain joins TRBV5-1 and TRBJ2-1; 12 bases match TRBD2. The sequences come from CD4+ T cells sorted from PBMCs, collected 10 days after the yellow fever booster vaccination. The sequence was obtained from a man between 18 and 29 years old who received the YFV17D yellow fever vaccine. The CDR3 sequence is CASSLASGGAAEQFF. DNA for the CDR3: TGCGCCAGCAGCTTGGCTAGCGGGGGGGCCGCTGAGCAGTTCTTC.